Below, 14 T cell receptor beta chains from the same sample are listed, as sequenced in a study of blood T cell repertoires in COVID-19. Data came from immunoSEQ multiplex PCR; TCRdb stores just in-frame clones and leaves some out. Among 200,000 to 250,000 clones listed, 80% were seen once. The sample was peripheral blood. These receptors all stem from a woman in her 70s with acute or convalescent COVID-19.

The V gene is TRBV28, the J gene TRBJ2-1, with 8 bases identical to TRBD1. Germline assignment: CDR1 MDHEN and CDR2 SYDVKM. J was trimmed by 6 bases and V by 4 bases; bases with no gene match: 8. CDR3 length equals 15 residues. CDR3 residues: CASSSFDRGVNEQFF. The CDR3, as DNA: TGTGCCAGCAGTTCTTTCGACAGGGGCGTCAATGAGCAGTTCTTC.

Comments on this clone: At the DNA level, this CDR3 is encoded by other sequences in the same sample as well. The chain employs TRBV19 and TRBJ2-1; 7 bases fit TRBD1. V lost 4 bases and J lost 9; bases outside the gene matches: 3. The CDR3 has 12 residues. Germline V CDR1 and CDR2: LNHDA, SQIVND (reference sequence). The DNA for the CDR3 is TGTGCCAGTAGTACCCAGGGGGTTGAGCAGTTCTTC. Residues: CASSTQGVEQFF.

This clone was observed once. The chain has TRBV12-3 or TRBV12-4 and TRBJ1-2; weak D call: TRBD1 (5 bases). The CDR3 consists of 13 residues. The V end lost 3 bases, the J end lost 6 bases, and 11 bases lay between the germline ends. The DNA for the CDR3 is TGTGCCAGCAGTTTTACCGGGGGGGATGGCTACACCTTC. Amino acid sequence: CASSFTGGDGYTF.

V and J are TRBV19 and TRBJ2-1; 12 positions agree with TRBD2. CDR1 LNHDA and CDR2 SQIVND come from the germline V gene (reference sequence). This CDR3 spans 20 amino acids. Germline trimming cut 2 bases from V and 0 bases from J; bases unmatched to any gene: 11. The CDR3 spells CASSILTGTSGPVSYNEQFF. The CDR3 coding sequence is TGTGCCAGTAGTATACTCACAGGGACTAGCGGGCCTGTCTCCTACAATGAGCAGTTCTTC.

The chain's CDR3 is CASSPDRNYGYTF. In DNA form, the CDR3 reads TGTGCCAGCAGCCCGGACAGAAACTATGGCTACACCTTC. The rearrangement joins TRBV7-8 to TRBJ1-2; D may be TRBD1 (6 bases). CDR1 and CDR2 from the germline V gene are SGHVS and FQNEAQ. This CDR3 spans 13 amino acids. V was pared by 5 bases and J by 2 bases, with 9 bases between.

The V call is TRBV18, the J call TRBJ1-2; possible D gene TRBD1, 5 bases. Between the trimmed V and J ends, which lost 2 bases and 0 bases, there was a span of 10 bases. The CDR3 spans 15 residues. CDR1 and CDR2 from the germline V gene are KGHSH and LQKENI. The CDR3, as DNA: TGTGCCAGCTCACCAGGGGCAGAAACTAACTATGGCTACACCTTC. As protein: CASSPGAETNYGYTF. The full variable domain, with the rest looked up from reference TRBV18 and TRBJ1-2, is NAGVMQNPRHLVRRRGQEARLRCSPMKGHSHVYWYRQLPEEGLKFMVYLQKENIIDESGMPKERFSAEFPKEGPSILRIQQVVRGDSAAYFCASSPGAETNYGYTFGSGTRLTVV.

This clone was seen only a few times. V usage is TRBV3-1 (or the pseudogene TRBV3-2) and J usage is TRBJ1-2, with D maybe TRBD1 (5 bases). This CDR3 region has 14 residues. The germline CDR1 and CDR2 sequences are LGHDT and YNNKEL (reference sequence). V was clipped by 0 bases and J by 8 bases, with 13 bases between them. This CDR3 reads CASSQEAETGGYTF. The CDR3 coding sequence is TGTGCCAGCAGCCAAGAGGCAGAAACAGGCGGCTACACCTTC.

The J gene is TRBJ2-5, the V gene TRBV6-5, with 8 positions matching TRBD2. Germline-derived CDR1 and CDR2 are MNHEY and SVGAGI. The CDR3 runs 15 residues. Trimming took 5 bases from V and 2 from J; bases not matched to a gene: 7. The CDR3 here is CASSIAGRDQETQYF. The CDR3 DNA reads TGTGCCAGCAGTATAGCGGGAAGAGATCAAGAGACCCAGTACTTC.

The gene calls are TRBV5-1 and TRBJ2-3, with TRBD1 identical over 8 bases. The germline V gene encodes CDR1 SGHRS and CDR2 YFSETQ. After removal of 4 bases from V and 3 bases from J, the junction contained 4 bases not matched to a gene. CDR3 length: 14 residues. The CDR3 reads CASSPDRGTDTQYF. CDR3 DNA: TGCGCCAGCAGCCCCGACAGGGGAACAGATACGCAGTATTTT.

V usage is TRBV28 and J usage is TRBJ2-2; 8 bases are a match to TRBD1. The V segment lost 7 bases and the J segment 3 bases; nucleotides outside the gene matches: 13. CDR3 size: 17 residues. Looked up from germline, CDR1 is MDHEN and CDR2 is SYDVKM. The CDR3 nucleotides read TGTGCCAGCAACTCCTTAACCGGGACAGGTGACACCGGGGAGCTGTTTTTT. Translation gives CASNSLTGTGDTGELFF.

This chain uses TRBV9 with TRBJ2-7; TRBD2 matches 12 bases. Germline lookup yields CDR1 SGDLS and CDR2 YYNGEE. This CDR3 is built from 15 residues. The trim removed 3 bases at V and 4 bases at J, leaving 5 bases unmatched. In DNA form, the CDR3 reads TGTGCCAGCAGCGCGACTAGCGGGAGTGTGTACGAGCAGTACTTC. Translation: CASSATSGSVYEQYF.

To note about this clone: Other DNA variants within this sample encode the same CDR3. The chain is built from TRBV5-1 and TRBJ2-5, with 10 bases lining up with TRBD2. The CDR3 extends over 15 amino acids. Losses at the gene ends were 5 bases for V and 0 bases for J; bases not matched to a gene: 4. Germline values: CDR1 SGHRS, CDR2 YFSETQ. For the CDR3, the DNA is TGCGCCAGCAGTCTAGCGGGAGACTACCAAGAGACCCAGTACTTC. Encoded protein: CASSLAGDYQETQYF.

The table lists this clone with a few counts. Germline and junction disagree at one end, which may indicate a read error. V is TRBV12-3 or TRBV12-4 and J is TRBJ1-6, with 7 bases identical to TRBD1. The CDR3 sequence is 13 residues long. CDR3: CASSLDRDAPLHF. CDR3 nucleotides: TGTGCCAGCAGCTTAGACAGGGACGCACCCCTCCACTTT.

This chain links TRBV5-1 with TRBJ2-3, with 8 positions matching TRBD2. Germline CDR1 reads SGHRS; CDR2 reads YFSETQ. The CDR3 loop spans 16 amino acids. The V segment lost 0 bases and the J segment 2 bases; nucleotides outside the gene matches: 5. CDR3 DNA: TGCGCCAGCAGCTTGGGACTAGCGATCAACACAGATACGCAGTATTTT. Protein sequence: CASSLGLAINTDTQYF. The variable domain in full, with the rest retrieved from reference TRBV5-1 and TRBJ2-3, is KAGVTQTPRYLIKTRGQQVTLSCSPISGHRSVSWYQQTPGQGLQFLFEYFSETQRNKGNFPGRFSGRQFSNSRSEMNVSTLELGDSALYLCASSLGLAINTDTQYFGPGTRLTVL.